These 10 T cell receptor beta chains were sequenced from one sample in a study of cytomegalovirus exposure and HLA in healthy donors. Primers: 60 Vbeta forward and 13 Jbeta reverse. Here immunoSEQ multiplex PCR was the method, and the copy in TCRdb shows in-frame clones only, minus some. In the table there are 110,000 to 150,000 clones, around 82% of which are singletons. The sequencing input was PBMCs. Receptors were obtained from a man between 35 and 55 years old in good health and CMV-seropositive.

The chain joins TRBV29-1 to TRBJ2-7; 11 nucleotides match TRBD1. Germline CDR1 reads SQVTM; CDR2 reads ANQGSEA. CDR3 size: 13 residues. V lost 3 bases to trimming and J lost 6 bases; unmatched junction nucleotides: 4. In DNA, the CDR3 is TGCAGCGTTGAGAGGGACAGGGGGTCCGAGCAGTACTTC. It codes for CSVERDRGSEQYF.

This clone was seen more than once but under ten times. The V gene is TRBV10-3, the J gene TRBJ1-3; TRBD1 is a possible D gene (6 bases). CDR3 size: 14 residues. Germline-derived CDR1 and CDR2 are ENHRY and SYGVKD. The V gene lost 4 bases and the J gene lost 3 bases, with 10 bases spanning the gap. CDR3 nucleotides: TGTGCCATCAGTGCAGGGGACGGTGGAAACACCATATATTTT. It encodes CAISAGDGGNTIYF.

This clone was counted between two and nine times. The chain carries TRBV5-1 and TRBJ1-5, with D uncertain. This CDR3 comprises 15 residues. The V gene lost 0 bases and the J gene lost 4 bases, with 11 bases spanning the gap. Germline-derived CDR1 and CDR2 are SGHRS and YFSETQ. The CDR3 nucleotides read TGCGCCAGCAGCTTGGGGTCGGAACTAAATCAGCCCCAGCATTTT. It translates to CASSLGSELNQPQHF.

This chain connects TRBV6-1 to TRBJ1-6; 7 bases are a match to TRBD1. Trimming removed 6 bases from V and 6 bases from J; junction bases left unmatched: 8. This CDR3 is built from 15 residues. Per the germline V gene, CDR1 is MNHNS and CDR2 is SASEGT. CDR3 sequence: CASSVGDSTNSPLHF. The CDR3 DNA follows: TGTGCCAGCAGCGTGGGGGACAGTACTAATTCACCCCTCCACTTT.

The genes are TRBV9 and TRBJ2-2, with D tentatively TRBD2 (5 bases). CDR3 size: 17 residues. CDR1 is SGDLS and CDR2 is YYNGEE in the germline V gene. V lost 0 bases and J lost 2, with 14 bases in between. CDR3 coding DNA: TGTGCCAGCAGCGTAGAGCGGAGCCCCCTAAACACCGGGGAGCTGTTTTTT. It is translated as CASSVERSPLNTGELFF.

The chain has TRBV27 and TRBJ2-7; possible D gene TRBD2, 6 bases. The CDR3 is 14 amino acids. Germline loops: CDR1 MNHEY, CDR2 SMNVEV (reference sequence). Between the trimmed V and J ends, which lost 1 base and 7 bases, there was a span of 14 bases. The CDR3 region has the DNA TGTGCCAGCAGTTTATATGGAGACCGGGAGGAGCAGTACTTC. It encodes CASSLYGDREEQYF.

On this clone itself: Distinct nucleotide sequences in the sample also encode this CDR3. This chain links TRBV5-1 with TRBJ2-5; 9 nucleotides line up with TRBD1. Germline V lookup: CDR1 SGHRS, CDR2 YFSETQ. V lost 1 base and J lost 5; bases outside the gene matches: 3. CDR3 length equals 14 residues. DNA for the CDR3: TGCGCCAGCAGCTTGACAGGGGGCGCGGAGACCCAGTACTTC. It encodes CASSLTGGAETQYF.

The DNA for the CDR3 is TGCAGCGCCAAAGGACTAGCGGGGGGTCCCACAGATACGCAGTATTTT. Protein product: CSAKGLAGGPTDTQYF. The gene calls are TRBV29-1 and TRBJ2-3; 14 bases match TRBD2. Losses at the gene ends were 7 bases for V and 2 bases for J; bases not matched to a gene: 8. The CDR3 has 16 amino acids. Per germline, CDR1 SQVTM and CDR2 ANQGSEA.

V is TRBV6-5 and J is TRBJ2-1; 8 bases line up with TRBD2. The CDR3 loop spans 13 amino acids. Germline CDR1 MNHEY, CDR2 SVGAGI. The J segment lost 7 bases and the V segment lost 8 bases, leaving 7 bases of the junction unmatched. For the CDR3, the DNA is TGTGCCAGCGCTAGCGGGCTGGGGAATGAGCAGTTCTTC. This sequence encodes CASASGLGNEQFF.

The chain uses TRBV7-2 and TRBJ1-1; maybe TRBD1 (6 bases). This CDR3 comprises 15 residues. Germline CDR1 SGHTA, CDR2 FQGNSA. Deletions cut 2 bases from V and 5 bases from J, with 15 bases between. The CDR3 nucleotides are TGTGCCAGCAGCTTATCTCAGGGGCGCACAACTGAAGCTTTCTTT. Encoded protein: CASSLSQGRTTEAFF.